This TCR beta chain originates from a study of tumor-infiltrating lymphocytes in localized non-small cell lung cancer. Study at large: Several tumor histologies, both smoking statuses, and some post-neoadjuvant chemotherapy samples were included. Study-wide points: Available tissue quantity limited TCR sequencing to a patient subset. Higher tumor T cell infiltration than in uninvolved lung was supported by TCRbeta sequencing. Different pieces of the same tissue went to different assays, confounding technical variation with intratumor heterogeneity.

The assay was immunoSEQ multiplex PCR, and TCRdb's table has in-frame clones only and misses some. Among 9,500 or so clones listed, 72% were seen once. Concerning this clone: Its antigen is undetermined.

The CDR3 covers 13 residues. Germline CDR1 is SGHRS and CDR2 is YFSETQ. Trimming took off 2 bases at V and 1 base at J, with 7 bases between the two ends. The rearrangement uses TRBV5-1 and TRBJ2-7; a weak D match, TRBD1 (6 bases). The receptor was isolated from a human donor with non-small cell lung cancer. Sequencing was carried out using lung tumor tissue. CDR3 region: CASSFGQSYEQYF. The DNA for the CDR3 is TGCGCCAGCAGCTTCGGACAGTCCTACGAGCAGTACTTC.